This T cell receptor (beta chain) is from a study of post-analysis software for immune sequencing data. The germline CDR1 and CDR2 sequences are DFQATT and SNEGSKA (reference sequence). Trimming left V 6 bases short and J 3 bases short, with 13 bases between. CDR3 size: 13 residues. Study-wide findings and caveats: A handful of TRBV segments were significantly more frequent in patients than in controls. TRBV5-6, TRBV5-1 and TRBV20-1 were among these segments.

Tagging with unique molecular identifiers was a feature of the TCR beta cDNA libraries. One entry per CDR3 protein results from TCRdb running MiXCR on the PCR reads. Of about 770,000 distinct CDR3 sequences in the sample, 35% to 55% were seen once. This clonotype was counted ten times or more. No antigen is known for it. Sequencing was performed on blood. This TCR derives from a girl aged 10 to 17 with multiple sclerosis. The chain has TRBV20-1 and TRBJ2-3, with D maybe TRBD2 (5 bases). CDR3 bases: TGCAGTGCCTTCCGAGGCGGGACAGATACGCAGTATTTT. The encoded protein is CSAFRGGTDTQYF.